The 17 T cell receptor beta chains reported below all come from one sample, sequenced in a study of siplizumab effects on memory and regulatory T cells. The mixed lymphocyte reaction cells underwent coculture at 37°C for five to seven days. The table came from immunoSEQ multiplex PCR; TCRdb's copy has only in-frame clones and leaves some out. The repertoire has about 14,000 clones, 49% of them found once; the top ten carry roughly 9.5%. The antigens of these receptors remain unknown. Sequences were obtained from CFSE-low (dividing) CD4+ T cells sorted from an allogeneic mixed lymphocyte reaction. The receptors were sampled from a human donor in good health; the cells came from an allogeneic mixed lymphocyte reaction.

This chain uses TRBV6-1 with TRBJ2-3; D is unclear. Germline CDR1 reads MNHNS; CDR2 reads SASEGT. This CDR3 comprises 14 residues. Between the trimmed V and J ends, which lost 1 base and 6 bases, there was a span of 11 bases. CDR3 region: CASSEGVLLDTQYF. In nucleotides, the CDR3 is TGTGCCAGCAGTGAAGGTGTCCTCCTGGATACGCAGTATTTT.

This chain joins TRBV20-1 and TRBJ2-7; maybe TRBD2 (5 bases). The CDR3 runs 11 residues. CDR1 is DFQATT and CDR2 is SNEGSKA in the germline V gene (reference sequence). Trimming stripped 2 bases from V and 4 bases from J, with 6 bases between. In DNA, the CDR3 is TGCAGTGCTAGAAGGAGGTACGAGCAGTACTTC. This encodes CSARRRYEQYF.

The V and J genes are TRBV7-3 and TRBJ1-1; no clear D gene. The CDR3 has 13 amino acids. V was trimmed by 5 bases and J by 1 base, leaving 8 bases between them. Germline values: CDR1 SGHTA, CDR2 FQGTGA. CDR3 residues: CASSLNRNTEAFF. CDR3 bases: TGTGCCAGCAGCCTTAATAGGAACACTGAAGCTTTCTTT.

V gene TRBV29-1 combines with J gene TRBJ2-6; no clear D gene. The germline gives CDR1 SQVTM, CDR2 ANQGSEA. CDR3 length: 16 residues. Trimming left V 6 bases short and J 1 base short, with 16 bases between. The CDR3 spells CSVDGGVGSGANVLTF. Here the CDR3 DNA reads TGCAGCGTCGACGGTGGTGTAGGGTCTGGGGCCAACGTCCTGACTTTC.

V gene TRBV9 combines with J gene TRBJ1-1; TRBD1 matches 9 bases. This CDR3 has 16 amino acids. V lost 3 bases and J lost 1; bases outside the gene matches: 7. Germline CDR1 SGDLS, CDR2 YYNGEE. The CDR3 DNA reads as TGTGCCAGCAGCGCGGGTGTGGGACAGGGGAACACTGAAGCTTTCTTT. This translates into CASSAGVGQGNTEAFF. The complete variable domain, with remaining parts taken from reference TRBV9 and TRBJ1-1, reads DSGVTQTPKHLITATGQRVTLRCSPRSGDLSVYWYQQSLDQGLQFLIQYYNGEERAKGNILERFSAQQFPDLHSELNLSSLELGDSALYFCASSAGVGQGNTEAFFGQGTRLTVV.

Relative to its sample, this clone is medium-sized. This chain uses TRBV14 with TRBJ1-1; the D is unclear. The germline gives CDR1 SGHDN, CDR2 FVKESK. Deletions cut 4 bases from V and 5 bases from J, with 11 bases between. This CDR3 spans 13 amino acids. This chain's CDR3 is CASSLYLGTEAFF. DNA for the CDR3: TGTGCCAGCAGCCTATATCTTGGGACTGAAGCTTTCTTT.

CDR3 DNA sequence: TGTGCCAGCAGCCCCAGGTTGGGGGTAAGTTTTTCGTACAATGAGCAGTTCTTC. This sequence encodes CASSPRLGVSFSYNEQFF. The chain is built from TRBV5-4 and TRBJ2-1, with D perhaps TRBD1 or TRBD2 (5 bases each). V was cut by 4 bases and J by 4 bases, with 24 bases left in between. In germline, CDR1 is SGHNT, CDR2 YYREEE (reference sequence). There are 18 residues in the CDR3.

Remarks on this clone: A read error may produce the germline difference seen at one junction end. DNA of the CDR3: TGTGTCAGCAGCTTAGTCGATGAGCAGTTCTTC. It translates to CVSSLVDEQFF. The rearrangement joins TRBV7-9 to TRBJ2-1; no reliable D call. Germline assignment: CDR1 SEHNR and CDR2 FQNEAQ (reference sequence). This CDR3 is built from 11 residues. Using reference TRBV7-9 and TRBJ2-1 for the parts outside the CDR3, the full variable domain is DTGVSQNPRHKITKRGQNVTFRCDPISEHNRLYWYRQTLGQGPEFLTYFQNEAQLEKSRLLSDRFSAERPKGSFSTLEIQRTEQGDSAMYLCVSSLVDEQFFGPGTRLTVL.

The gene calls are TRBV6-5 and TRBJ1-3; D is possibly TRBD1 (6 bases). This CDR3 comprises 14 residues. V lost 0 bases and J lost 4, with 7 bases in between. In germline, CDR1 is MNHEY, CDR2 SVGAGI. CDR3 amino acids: CASSYSDRGNTIYF. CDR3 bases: TGTGCCAGCAGTTACTCCGACAGGGGAAACACCATATATTTT.

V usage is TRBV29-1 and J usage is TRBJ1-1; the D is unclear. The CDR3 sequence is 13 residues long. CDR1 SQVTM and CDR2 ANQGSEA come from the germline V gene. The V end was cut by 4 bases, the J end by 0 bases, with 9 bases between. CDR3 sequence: CSVARRLNTEAFF. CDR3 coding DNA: TGCAGCGTTGCACGGAGATTGAACACTGAAGCTTTCTTT.

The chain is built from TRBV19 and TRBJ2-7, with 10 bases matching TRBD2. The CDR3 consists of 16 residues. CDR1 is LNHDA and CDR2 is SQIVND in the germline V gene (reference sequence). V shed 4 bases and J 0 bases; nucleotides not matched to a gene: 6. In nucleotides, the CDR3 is TGTGCCAGTAGTACTAGGACTAGCGGACTCTCCTACGAGCAGTACTTC. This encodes CASSTRTSGLSYEQYF. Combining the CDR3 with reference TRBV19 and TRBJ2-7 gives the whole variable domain DGGITQSPKYLFRKEGQNVTLSCEQNLNHDAMYWYRQDPGQGLRLIYYSQIVNDFQKGDIAEGYSVSREKKESFPLTVTSAQKNPTAFYLCASSTRTSGLSYEQYFGPGTRLTVT.

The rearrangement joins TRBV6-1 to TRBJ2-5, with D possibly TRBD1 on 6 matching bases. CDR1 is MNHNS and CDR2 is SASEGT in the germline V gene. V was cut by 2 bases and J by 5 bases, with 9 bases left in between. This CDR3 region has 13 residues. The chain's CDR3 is CASSEWGRETQYF. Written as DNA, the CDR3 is TGTGCCAGCAGTGAATGGGGGCGGGAGACCCAGTACTTC.

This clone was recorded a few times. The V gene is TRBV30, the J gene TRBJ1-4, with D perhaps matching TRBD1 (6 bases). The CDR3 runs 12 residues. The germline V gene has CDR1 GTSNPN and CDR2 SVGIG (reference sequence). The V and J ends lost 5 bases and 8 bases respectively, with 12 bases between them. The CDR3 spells CAWGTPKEKLFF. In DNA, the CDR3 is TGTGCCTGGGGGACACCGAAGGAAAAACTGTTTTTT.

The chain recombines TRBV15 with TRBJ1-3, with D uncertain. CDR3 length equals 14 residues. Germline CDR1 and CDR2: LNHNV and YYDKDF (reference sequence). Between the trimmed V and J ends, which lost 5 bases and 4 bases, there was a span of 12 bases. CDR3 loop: CATSGRSRGNTIYF. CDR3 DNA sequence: TGTGCCACCAGCGGACGATCCAGGGGAAACACCATATATTTT.

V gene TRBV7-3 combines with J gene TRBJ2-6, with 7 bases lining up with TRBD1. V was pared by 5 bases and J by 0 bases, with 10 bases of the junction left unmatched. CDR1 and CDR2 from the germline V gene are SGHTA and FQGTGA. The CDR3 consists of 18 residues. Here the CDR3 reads CASSPTGTANSGANVLTF. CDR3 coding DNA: TGTGCCAGCAGCCCCACAGGGACAGCTAACTCTGGGGCCAACGTCCTGACTTTC.

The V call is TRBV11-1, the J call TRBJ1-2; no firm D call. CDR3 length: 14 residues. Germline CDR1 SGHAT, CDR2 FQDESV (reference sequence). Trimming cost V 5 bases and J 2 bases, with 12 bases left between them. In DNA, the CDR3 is TGTGCCAGCAGCCCCGGTAACTTGAACTATGGCTACACCTTC. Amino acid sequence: CASSPGNLNYGYTF.

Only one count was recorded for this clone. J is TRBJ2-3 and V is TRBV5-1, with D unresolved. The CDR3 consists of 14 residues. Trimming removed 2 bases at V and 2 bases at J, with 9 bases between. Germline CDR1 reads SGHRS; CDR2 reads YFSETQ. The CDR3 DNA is TGCGCCAGCAGCTTCGGACCCTCCACAGATACGCAGTATTTT. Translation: CASSFGPSTDTQYF. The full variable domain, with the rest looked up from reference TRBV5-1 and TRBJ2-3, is KAGVTQTPRYLIKTRGQQVTLSCSPISGHRSVSWYQQTPGQGLQFLFEYFSETQRNKGNFPGRFSGRQFSNSRSEMNVSTLELGDSALYLCASSFGPSTDTQYFGPGTRLTVL.